Shown below are 30 T cell receptor beta chains from a single sample sequenced in a study of blood T cells in healthy people across ages (dated by TCRdb to the mid-2010s). The protocol used for the library was 5' RACE. For sequencing, an Illumina HiSeq 2500 was employed. A second PCR of about 6 to 11 cycles was run with a J-beta primer mix and a sample-barcoded 5' primer. TCRdb reprocessing: public reads trimmed at Q25 with fastp, clones called with MiXCR, in-frame beta chains kept. All rows with the same CDR3 protein become a single entry with the most common DNA and genes. For this sample the table gives some 800,000 distinct CDR3 sequences, of which around 45% were detected only once. Approximately 20% of the sample is taken by the ten largest. Sequencing was carried out using blood. The receptor source for this set is a man between 60 and 75 years old in good health.

This clonotype was seen a few times. The chain recombines TRBV4-3 with TRBJ1-5; D is unresolved. The V gene lost 0 bases and the J gene lost 3 bases, with 15 bases spanning the gap. This CDR3 spans 17 amino acids. Germline assignment: CDR1 LGHNA and CDR2 YSLEER. In DNA form, the CDR3 reads TGCGCCAGCAGCCAAGACCTTTTGGACGCCATCAATCAGCCCCAGCATTTT. Translating gives CASSQDLLDAINQPQHF.

Notes on this clonotype: It may be a read error: a sequence one base away is much more abundant. V is TRBV6-5 and J is TRBJ1-2, with 7 bases that match TRBD1. Looked up from germline, CDR1 is MNHEY and CDR2 is SVGAGI. CDR3 length equals 12 residues. CDR3 region: CAGSRDSYGYTF. CDR3 in DNA: TGTGCCGGCAGCCGGGACAGCTATGGCTACACCTTC.

This chain connects TRBV14 to TRBJ1-2; D may be TRBD1 (6 bases). There are 15 residues in the CDR3. V dropped 0 bases and J dropped 4 bases, with 12 bases sitting between them. Per the germline V gene, CDR1 is SGHDN and CDR2 is FVKESK. The chain's CDR3 is CASSQDQTGTYGYTF. The CDR3 coding sequence is TGTGCCAGCAGCCAAGACCAAACAGGGACCTATGGCTACACCTTC.

This clonotype turned up a few times. This chain uses TRBV7-9 with TRBJ1-2; possibly TRBD1 for D (6 bases). The CDR3 length is 13 residues. CDR1 is SEHNR and CDR2 is FQNEAQ in the germline V gene (reference sequence). Trimming stripped 3 bases from V and 7 bases from J, with 12 bases between. The CDR3: CASSLGGPGGYTF. The CDR3 region has the DNA TGTGCCAGCAGCTTGGGGGGGCCAGGTGGCTACACCTTC.

This clonotype was counted a single time. CDR3 DNA: TGTGCCAGCTCACCACGTGGGACTAGCGACACAGATACGCAGTATTTT. Translated, it gives CASSPRGTSDTDTQYF. The chain links TRBV18 to TRBJ2-3; 10 positions agree with TRBD2. CDR3 length equals 16 residues. Germline CDR1 and CDR2: KGHSH and LQKENI. The J segment lost 2 bases and the V segment lost 1 base, leaving 3 bases of the junction unmatched. The whole variable domain, filled in from reference TRBV18 and TRBJ2-3, reads NAGVMQNPRHLVRRRGQEARLRCSPMKGHSHVYWYRQLPEEGLKFMVYLQKENIIDESGMPKERFSAEFPKEGPSILRIQQVVRGDSAAYFCASSPRGTSDTDTQYFGPGTRLTVL.

CDR3 sequence reads: CASSIISNRGTDTQYF. CDR3 in DNA: TGTGCCAGCAGCATTATCTCGAACAGGGGTACAGATACGCAGTATTTT. V gene TRBV7-9 combines with J gene TRBJ2-3; 7 nucleotides align to TRBD1. Unmatched junction bases numbered 11, after V lost 5 bases and J lost 3 bases. This CDR3 contains 16 residues. Looked up from germline, CDR1 is SEHNR and CDR2 is FQNEAQ (reference sequence).

This clonotype has a handful of counts. The chain is built from TRBV6-2 or TRBV6-3 and TRBJ2-1, with 8 bases that match TRBD1. Trimming took 7 bases from V and 5 from J; bases not matched to a gene: 7. The germline V gene encodes CDR1 MNHEY and CDR2 SVGEGT. CDR3 length: 14 residues. The CDR3 protein is CASNPDRVNNEQFF. CDR3 bases: TGTGCCAGCAACCCGGACAGGGTGAACAATGAGCAGTTCTTC.

The chain has TRBV5-1 and TRBJ2-7; TRBD1 matches 10 bases. Per germline, CDR1 SGHRS and CDR2 YFSETQ. The CDR3 consists of 14 residues. The trim removed 4 bases at V and 6 bases at J, leaving 7 bases unmatched. This CDR3 is CASSARQGAAEQYF. The CDR3 nucleotides read TGCGCCAGCAGCGCAAGACAGGGGGCGGCCGAGCAGTACTTC. The full variable domain, with the rest looked up from reference TRBV5-1 and TRBJ2-7, is KAGVTQTPRYLIKTRGQQVTLSCSPISGHRSVSWYQQTPGQGLQFLFEYFSETQRNKGNFPGRFSGRQFSNSRSEMNVSTLELGDSALYLCASSARQGAAEQYFGPGTRLTVT.

V gene TRBV7-9 combines with J gene TRBJ1-1; 8 bases agree with TRBD1. The CDR3 is made up of 14 amino acids. Per germline, CDR1 SEHNR and CDR2 FQNEAQ (reference sequence). V lost 4 bases, J lost 1 base, and 2 bases stayed unmatched. CDR3 DNA sequence: TGTGCCAGCAGCTCGGACAGGGCGAACACTGAAGCTTTCTTT. Translation gives CASSSDRANTEAFF.

This clonotype was observed a handful of times. The V and J genes are TRBV18 and TRBJ2-7, with D unresolved. The CDR3 spans 18 residues. Trimming removed 1 base at V and 1 base at J, with 20 bases between. Germline V gene lookup returns CDR1 KGHSH and CDR2 LQKENI. CDR3 loop: CASSPRAGIGNPSYEQYF. The DNA of the CDR3 is TGTGCCAGCTCACCACGCGCCGGCATAGGGAATCCTTCCTACGAGCAGTACTTC.

This clonotype came up a few times. This rearrangement joins TRBV7-9 to TRBJ2-3; D is possibly TRBD1 (6 bases). From germline, CDR1 is SEHNR and CDR2 FQNEAQ (reference sequence). This CDR3 is 15 amino acids long. Trimming took off 3 bases at V and 4 bases at J, with 14 bases between the two ends. The CDR3 here is CASSLGEKGADTQYF. Here the CDR3 DNA reads TGTGCCAGCAGCTTGGGGGAGAAGGGGGCAGATACGCAGTATTTT.

This clonotype was recorded a few times. The CDR3 nucleotides are TGTGCCACCAGTGATTTAAGGGACGACGAGCAGTACTTC. It is translated as CATSDLRDDEQYF. The chain combines TRBV24-1 with TRBJ2-5; D assignment may be TRBD1 or TRBD2 (5 bases each). The DNA end favors TRBJ2-7, so the J call may be wrong. CDR3 length: 13 amino acids. Germline CDR1 and CDR2: KGHDR and SFDVKD.

The J gene is TRBJ2-7, the V gene TRBV6-6, with TRBD1 matching over 12 bases. V lost 5 bases and J lost 5; bases outside the gene matches: 10. Germline CDR1 is MNHNY and CDR2 is SVGAGI (reference sequence). The CDR3 loop spans 16 amino acids. The CDR3 region is CASSPPGQGANNEQYF. DNA for the CDR3: TGTGCCAGCAGTCCCCCGGGACAGGGGGCGAATAACGAGCAGTACTTC.

The rearrangement uses TRBV6-6 and TRBJ2-1; TRBD2 might be the D (5 bases). CDR3 length equals 16 residues. Germline V CDR1 and CDR2: MNHNY, SVGAGI (reference sequence). The V and J ends lost 6 bases and 0 bases respectively, with 15 bases between them. CDR3 nucleotides: TGTGCCAGCAGCCCCGCTTTGGGGAGCTCCTACAATGAGCAGTTCTTC. Translating it yields CASSPALGSSYNEQFF.

This clonotype was recorded a few times. The V and J genes are TRBV10-3 and TRBJ1-1, with a possible D match to TRBD1 (5 bases). Trimming cost V 1 base and J 4 bases, with 10 bases left between them. CDR1 is ENHRY, CDR2 SYGVKD, per germline. The CDR3 runs 14 residues. The DNA for the CDR3 is TGTGCCATCAGTGAGTACCAGGGTATCACTGAAGCTTTCTTT. Its protein is CAISEYQGITEAFF.

The chain recombines TRBV7-9 with TRBJ1-2; 11 positions match TRBD1. V dropped 6 bases and J dropped 7; count of bases not matched to a gene: 13. The CDR3 contains 16 residues. CDR1 is SEHNR and CDR2 is FQNEAQ in the germline V gene (reference sequence). The CDR3 sequence: CASSSGTGTGGSGYTF. The CDR3 DNA reads as TGTGCCAGCAGTTCAGGAACCGGGACAGGGGGATCTGGCTACACCTTC.

J is TRBJ2-3 and V is TRBV29-1, with D possibly TRBD1 on 5 matching bases. The CDR3 consists of 15 residues. Germline assignment: CDR1 SQVTM and CDR2 ANQGSEA. V was shortened by 0 bases and J by 3 bases, with 13 bases between the two germline ends. Written as DNA, the CDR3 is TGCAGCGTTGAAGACCAAGGGGTTTGGACAGATACGCAGTATTTT. Amino acid sequence: CSVEDQGVWTDTQYF.

This clonotype appeared a single time. The rearrangement joins TRBV15 to TRBJ2-5; D gene uncertain. The germline V gene has CDR1 LNHNV and CDR2 YYDKDF (reference sequence). V was trimmed by 6 bases and J by 0 bases, leaving 8 bases between them. This CDR3 region has 13 residues. As DNA, the CDR3 is TGTGCCACCAGACCCTTGAACCAAGAGACCCAGTACTTC. Translation gives CATRPLNQETQYF. The full variable domain, rest sourced from reference TRBV15 and TRBJ2-5, is DAMVIQNPRYQVTQFGKPVTLSCSQTLNHNVMYWYQQKSSQAPKLLFHYYDKDFNNEADTPDNFQSRRPNTSFCFLDIRSPGLGDTAMYLCATRPLNQETQYFGPGTRLLVL.

This clonotype was detected only a few times. The rearrangement joins TRBV27 to TRBJ2-7; the match to TRBD1 covers 9 bases. V lost 6 bases and J lost 3; bases outside the gene matches: 9. The CDR3 totals 15 residues. Germline assignment: CDR1 MNHEY and CDR2 SMNVEV (reference sequence). CDR3 in DNA: TGTGCCAGCAGGCCGGGACAGGGATCCTTCTACGAGCAGTACTTC. This codes for CASRPGQGSFYEQYF.

The rearrangement uses TRBV20-1 and TRBJ2-6, with D hard to call. The CDR3 has 12 amino acids. The germline gives CDR1 DFQATT, CDR2 SNEGSKA (reference sequence). Trimming cost V 5 bases and J 4 bases, with 6 bases left between them. CDR3 region: CSAWFGANVLTF. CDR3 sequence (DNA): TGCAGTGCTTGGTTCGGGGCCAACGTCCTGACTTTC.

This chain uses TRBV12-3 or TRBV12-4 with TRBJ2-4; D is ambiguous. The J call is in doubt because the DNA end fits TRBJ2-7 better. This CDR3 region has 12 residues. The DNA of the CDR3 is TGTGCCAGCAGTTTTGCGGCAGACGAGCAGTACTTC. Protein sequence: CASSFAADEQYF.

The chain links TRBV6-5 to TRBJ2-1; no clear D. CDR3 length: 15 residues. Germline CDR1 is MNHEY and CDR2 is SVGAGI. Deletions cut 11 bases from V and 4 bases from J, with 21 bases between. CDR3 region: CAQPGPWRNYNEQFF. The CDR3, as DNA: TGTGCCCAGCCAGGCCCGTGGCGGAATTACAATGAGCAGTTCTTC.

This clonotype was detected a few times. The rearrangement joins TRBV11-1 to TRBJ2-3; 11 positions match TRBD2. Germline CDR1 reads SGHAT; CDR2 reads FQDESV (reference sequence). J gave up 6 bases and V 4 bases, and 6 bases lay outside the gene matches. CDR3 length equals 15 residues. The DNA for the CDR3 is TGTGCCAGCAGCTCCCGACTAGCGGGAATCGATACGCAGTATTTT. This translates into CASSSRLAGIDTQYF.

The chain is built from TRBV28 and TRBJ2-5, with D perhaps matching TRBD2 (5 bases). CDR3 length equals 14 residues. Trimming removed 2 bases at V and 0 bases at J, with 7 bases between. Germline V lookup: CDR1 MDHEN, CDR2 SYDVKM. The CDR3 DNA reads TGTGCCAGCAGTTTACCGGGGAACCAAGAGACCCAGTACTTC. It encodes CASSLPGNQETQYF.

The chain links TRBV7-2 to TRBJ1-2; 7 positions agree with TRBD1. The germline V gene has CDR1 SGHTA and CDR2 FQGNSA. V was pared by 2 bases and J by 2 bases, with 2 bases of the junction left unmatched. This CDR3 contains 14 residues. The CDR3 region has the DNA TGTGCCAGCAGCTTAAAGGGGGCAAACTATGGCTACACCTTC. This encodes CASSLKGANYGYTF.

This clonotype has just a few counts. The gene calls are TRBV7-2 and TRBJ1-2; D unresolved. The V end lost 5 bases, the J end lost 4 bases, and 11 bases lay between the germline ends. The germline gives CDR1 SGHTA, CDR2 FQGNSA. The CDR3 is made up of 13 amino acids. The CDR3 DNA is TGTGCCAGCAGCGCACGGACCCGCTATGGCTACACCTTC. Translated, it gives CASSARTRYGYTF.

J is TRBJ2-2 and V is TRBV15, with a tentative D call TRBD1 (7 bases). The V and J ends lost 4 bases and 7 bases respectively, with 13 bases between them. The CDR3 is made up of 14 amino acids. The germline CDR1 and CDR2 sequences are LNHNV and YYDKDF (reference sequence). The CDR3 here is CATSTRGRNGELFF. As DNA, the CDR3 is TGTGCCACCAGCACCAGGGGGAGGAACGGGGAGCTGTTTTTT.

V usage is TRBV27 and J usage is TRBJ1-5; possible D gene TRBD1, 6 bases. V was trimmed by 3 bases and J by 5 bases, leaving 14 bases between them. CDR3 length: 15 residues. CDR1 and CDR2 from the germline V gene are MNHEY and SMNVEV (reference sequence). CDR3 residues: CASSLSATGYQPQHF. CDR3 DNA sequence: TGTGCCAGCAGTTTGTCCGCGACAGGCTATCAGCCCCAGCATTTT.

V gene TRBV6-2 or TRBV6-3 combines with J gene TRBJ1-2; the match to TRBD1 covers 11 bases. CDR1 MNHEY and CDR2 SVGEGT come from the germline V gene. The CDR3 has 16 amino acids. V gave up 5 bases and J gave up 6 bases; unmatched junction bases: 11. In DNA form, the CDR3 reads TGTGCCAGCAGTCGAAAGGACAGGGGGCAAGAAAATGGCTACACCTTC. Translation: CASSRKDRGQENGYTF.

V is TRBV11-2 and J is TRBJ2-7; D is ambiguous. Between the trimmed V and J ends, which lost 6 bases and 7 bases, there was a span of 10 bases. The germline CDR1 and CDR2 sequences are SGHAT and FQNNGV. The CDR3 is 11 amino acids. CDR3 bases: TGTGCCAGCAGTGGTGGGAATGAGCAGTACTTC. Translated, it gives CASSGGNEQYF.